This TCR beta chain came from a study of blood T cell repertoires in COVID-19. Enrolment of Seattle patients took place during active infection, and they were followed longitudinally. Sequencing was performed with immunoSEQ multiplex PCR; in TCRdb, only in-frame clones are kept and a portion is missing. The sample records some 140,000 clones, over 75% being singletons. The CDR3 contains 15 residues. The ends were cut back, 5 bases at V and 6 bases at J, with 18 bases in the middle. CDR1 and CDR2 from the germline V gene are SGHAT and FQNNGV. Input material: peripheral blood. The J gene is TRBJ2-3, the V gene TRBV11-2; D possibly corresponds to TRBD1 (5 bases). The source is a man aged 55-75 years with COVID-19, enrolled during active disease. The CDR3 spells CASSTRTRTIDTQYF. The CDR3, as DNA: TGTGCCAGCAGCACCCGGACAAGAACAATCGATACGCAGTATTTT.